The 5 T cell receptor beta chains reported below all come from one sample, sequenced in a study of cytomegalovirus exposure and HLA in healthy donors. The PCR contained 60 Vbeta and 13 Jbeta primers. The table came from immunoSEQ multiplex PCR; TCRdb's copy has only in-frame clones and leaves some out. The sample records 100,000 or so clones, roughly four fifths being singletons. The sequenced sample was PBMCs. The receptors stem from a man between 45 and 60 years old in good health and CMV-seronegative.

The rearrangement links TRBV19 to TRBJ2-7; 7 nucleotides line up with TRBD1. J lost 8 bases, V lost 1 base, and 8 bases had no gene match. Germline V gene lookup returns CDR1 LNHDA and CDR2 SQIVND (reference sequence). The CDR3 sequence is 14 residues long. CDR3: CASSIGPGQPQQYF. The CDR3 region has the DNA TGTGCCAGTAGTATAGGGCCGGGACAGCCCCAGCAGTACTTC.

Comment on this clone: The junction does not match germline at one end; this may be a read error. Other DNA variants within this sample encode the same CDR3. The chain uses TRBV27 and TRBJ1-1; D is undetermined. This CDR3 spans 15 amino acids. CDR1 is MNHEY, CDR2 SMNVEV, per germline (reference sequence). As DNA, the CDR3 is TGCGCCAGCAGTTTCGATCTTACAGCGAACACTGAAGCTTTCTTT. The encoded protein is CASSFDLTANTEAFF.

The chain couples TRBV29-1 to TRBJ1-1, with 7 bases matching TRBD1. The V and J ends lost 7 bases and 1 base, in that order; junction bases with no gene match: 6. This CDR3 is 13 amino acids long. From germline, CDR1 is SQVTM and CDR2 ANQGSEA. This CDR3 is CSATDRPNTEAFF. The CDR3 DNA reads TGCAGCGCCACGGACAGGCCGAACACTGAAGCTTTCTTT.

The chain is built from TRBV15 and TRBJ2-5, with TRBD1 matching 9 bases. After removal of 11 bases from V and 3 bases from J, the junction contained 7 bases not matched to a gene. CDR1 is LNHNV, CDR2 YYDKDF, per germline (reference sequence). The CDR3 has 13 amino acids. As DNA, the CDR3 is TGTGCCTCCAACCGGGACAGGGAAGAGACCCAGTACTTC. It translates to CASNRDREETQYF.

This clone occurred a few times. This rearrangement joins TRBV7-6 to TRBJ1-5; D is uncertain. V lost 5 bases and J 0 bases, leaving 11 bases between the germline ends. The germline CDR1 and CDR2 sequences are SGHVS and FNYEAQ. The length of the CDR3 is 15 residues. CDR3 in amino acids: CASSADYYSNQPQHF. The CDR3 nucleotides read TGTGCCAGCAGCGCGGACTACTATAGCAATCAGCCCCAGCATTTT.